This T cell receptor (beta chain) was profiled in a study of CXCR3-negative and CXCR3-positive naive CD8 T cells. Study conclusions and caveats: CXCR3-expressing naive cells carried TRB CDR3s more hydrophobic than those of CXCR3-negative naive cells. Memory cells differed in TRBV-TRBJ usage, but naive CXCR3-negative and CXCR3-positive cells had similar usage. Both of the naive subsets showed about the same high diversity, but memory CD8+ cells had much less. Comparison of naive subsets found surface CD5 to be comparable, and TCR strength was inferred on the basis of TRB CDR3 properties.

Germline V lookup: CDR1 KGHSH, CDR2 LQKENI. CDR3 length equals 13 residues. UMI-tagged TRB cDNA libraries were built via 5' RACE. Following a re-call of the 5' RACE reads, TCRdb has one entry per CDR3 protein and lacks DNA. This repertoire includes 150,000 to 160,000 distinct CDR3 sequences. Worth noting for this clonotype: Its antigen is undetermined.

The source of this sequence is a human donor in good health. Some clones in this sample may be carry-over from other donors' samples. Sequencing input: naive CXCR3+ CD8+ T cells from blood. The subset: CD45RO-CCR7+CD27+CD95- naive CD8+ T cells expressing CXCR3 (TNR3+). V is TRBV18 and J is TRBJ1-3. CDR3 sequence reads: CASHLGNGNTIYF.